A single sample is the source of the 10 T cell receptor beta chains below, sequenced in a study of PD-L1 blockade in urothelial cancer (dated by TCRdb to the late 2010s). The library was made by the immunoSEQ multiplex PCR assay. TCRdb's version of the immuneACCESS table is confined to in-frame rearrangements and falls short of the full clone set. An unresolved V gene accounts for under half of the shortfall where checked; the remainder is of unknown origin. The sample has around 46,000 clones on record, roughly four fifths of them singletons. The ten largest clones capture around 14% of the sample. The intended sense of this specimen's time point label: peripheral blood 6 weeks after treatment start. Here the sequenced sample was PBMCs, taken around atezolizumab (anti-PD-L1) treatment. The source is a man between 60 and 75 years old with urothelial cancer.

The chain couples TRBV5-4 to TRBJ2-2; TRBD1 agrees at 7 bases. The CDR3 is made up of 15 amino acids. Per germline, CDR1 SGHNT and CDR2 YYREEE (reference sequence). Germline trimming cut 4 bases from V and 2 bases from J; bases unmatched to any gene: 5. The CDR3 loop is CASSPGGTNTGELFF. The CDR3 DNA is TGTGCCAGCAGCCCAGGGGGTACTAACACCGGGGAGCTGTTTTTT.

The CDR3 loop reads CSTRAVSSYEQYF. Here the CDR3 DNA reads TGCAGCACTAGGGCGGTTAGCTCCTACGAGCAGTACTTC. The rearrangement uses TRBV29-1 and TRBJ2-7; D might be TRBD2 (5 bases). The CDR3 consists of 13 residues. V gave up 8 bases and J gave up 0 bases, with 14 bases separating them. Germline lookup yields CDR1 SQVTM and CDR2 ANQGSEA.

This clone was seen a few times. CDR3 DNA sequence: TGTGCCAGCAGCTCCCCTGGCCTGGGGACAGGGTCTTCAGGGCAGACCCAGTACTTC. Protein sequence: CASSSPGLGTGSSGQTQYF. The chain combines TRBV5-4 with TRBJ2-5; 9 bases map to TRBD1. Germline loops: CDR1 SGHNT, CDR2 YYREEE (reference sequence). This CDR3 contains 19 residues. The V and J ends lost 3 bases and 6 bases, in that order; junction bases with no gene match: 21.

The chain joins TRBV19 to TRBJ1-4; no clear D gene. The CDR3 is 15 residues long. Germline V gene data show CDR1 as LNHDA and CDR2 as SQIVND (reference sequence). The V end was cut by 3 bases, the J end by 3 bases, with 11 bases between. The CDR3 DNA sequence: TGTGCCAGTAGTATCGGATGGAGTTCTAATGAAAAACTGTTTTTT. It specifies CASSIGWSSNEKLFF.

The chain combines TRBV5-4 with TRBJ2-5; 8 positions match TRBD2. This CDR3 has 15 amino acids. CDR1 and CDR2 from the germline V gene are SGHNT and YYREEE (reference sequence). V shed 4 bases, J shed 3 bases, and the junction held 8 bases outside the gene matches. CDR3 loop: CASSPGSGRKETQYF. CDR3 in DNA: TGTGCCAGCAGCCCAGGGAGCGGGAGAAAAGAGACCCAGTACTTC.

This chain uses TRBV7-8 with TRBJ2-3; 9 nucleotides match TRBD2. With V trimmed by 2 bases and J by 6 bases, 6 bases remained unmatched. Germline V gives CDR1 SGHVS, CDR2 FQNEAQ. This CDR3 has 15 residues. CDR3 sequence: CASSLSGLAGDTQYF. The CDR3 DNA is TGTGCCAGCAGCTTAAGCGGCCTAGCGGGGGATACGCAGTATTTT.

This clone occurred once. The chain links TRBV7-2 to TRBJ1-4, with D possibly matching TRBD1 (5 bases). This CDR3 has 13 residues. Trimming cost V 3 bases and J 7 bases, with 9 bases left between them. Germline V gene sequence: CDR1 SGHTA, CDR2 FQGNSA. As DNA, the CDR3 is TGTGCCAGCAGCTTGGGGGGTGGTGAAAAACTGTTTTTT. Amino acid sequence: CASSLGGGEKLFF.

The chain is built from TRBV7-9 and TRBJ2-5, with TRBD1 identical over 10 bases. The germline CDR1 and CDR2 sequences are SEHNR and FQNEAQ (reference sequence). The CDR3 contains 14 residues. After removal of 4 bases from V and 3 bases from J, the junction contained 2 bases not matched to a gene. CDR3 region: CASSSGTGEETQYF. Written as DNA, the CDR3 is TGTGCCAGCAGCTCCGGGACAGGGGAAGAGACCCAGTACTTC.

The chain has TRBV6-6 and TRBJ1-1, with 8 bases matching TRBD1. J lost 3 bases, V lost 5 bases, and 8 bases had no gene match. This CDR3 comprises 15 residues. Germline CDR1 is MNHNY and CDR2 is SVGAGI (reference sequence). Here the CDR3 reads CASSPRTGRDTEAFF. CDR3 in DNA: TGTGCCAGCAGTCCTCGGACAGGGAGGGACACTGAAGCTTTCTTT.

The chain combines TRBV7-2 with TRBJ1-3; 8 nucleotides match TRBD1. CDR1 SGHTA and CDR2 FQGNSA come from the germline V gene. The CDR3 consists of 16 residues. V trimming: 5 bases; J trimming: 0 bases; junction bases outside the gene matches: 6. DNA for the CDR3: TGTGCCAGCAGCCCAGGGGGCCCCTCCTCTGGAAACACCATATATTTT. Amino acid sequence: CASSPGGPSSGNTIYF.